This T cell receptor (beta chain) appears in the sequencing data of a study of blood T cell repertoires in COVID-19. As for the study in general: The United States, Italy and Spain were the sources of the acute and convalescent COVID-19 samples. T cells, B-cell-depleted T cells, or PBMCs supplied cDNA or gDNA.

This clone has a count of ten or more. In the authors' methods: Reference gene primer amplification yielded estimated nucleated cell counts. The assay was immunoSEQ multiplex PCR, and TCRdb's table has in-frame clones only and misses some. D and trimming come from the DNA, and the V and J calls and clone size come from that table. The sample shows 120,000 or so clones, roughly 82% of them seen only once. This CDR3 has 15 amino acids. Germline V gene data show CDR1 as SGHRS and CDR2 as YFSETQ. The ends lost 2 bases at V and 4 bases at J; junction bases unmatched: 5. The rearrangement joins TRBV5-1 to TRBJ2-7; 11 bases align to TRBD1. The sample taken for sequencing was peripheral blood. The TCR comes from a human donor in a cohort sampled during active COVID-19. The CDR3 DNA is TGCGCCAGCAGCTTTGGACAGGGGGCTTTTTACGAGCAGTACTTC. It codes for CASSFGQGAFYEQYF.